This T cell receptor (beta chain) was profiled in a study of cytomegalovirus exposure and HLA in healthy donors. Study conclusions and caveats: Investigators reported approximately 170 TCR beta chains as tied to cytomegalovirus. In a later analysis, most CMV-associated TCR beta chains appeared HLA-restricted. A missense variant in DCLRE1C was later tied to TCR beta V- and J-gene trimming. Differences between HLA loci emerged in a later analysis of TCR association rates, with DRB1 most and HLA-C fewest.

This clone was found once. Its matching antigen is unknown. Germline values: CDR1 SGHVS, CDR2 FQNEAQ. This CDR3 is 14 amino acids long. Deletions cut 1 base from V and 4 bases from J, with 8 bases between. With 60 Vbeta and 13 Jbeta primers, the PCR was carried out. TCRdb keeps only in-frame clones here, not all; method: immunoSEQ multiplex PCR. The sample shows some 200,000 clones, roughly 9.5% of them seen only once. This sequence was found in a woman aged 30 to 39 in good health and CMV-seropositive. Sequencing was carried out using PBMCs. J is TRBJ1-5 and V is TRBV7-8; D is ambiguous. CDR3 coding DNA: TGTGCCAGCAGCTTAGTTAAGCTGAATCAGCCCCAGCATTTT. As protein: CASSLVKLNQPQHF.